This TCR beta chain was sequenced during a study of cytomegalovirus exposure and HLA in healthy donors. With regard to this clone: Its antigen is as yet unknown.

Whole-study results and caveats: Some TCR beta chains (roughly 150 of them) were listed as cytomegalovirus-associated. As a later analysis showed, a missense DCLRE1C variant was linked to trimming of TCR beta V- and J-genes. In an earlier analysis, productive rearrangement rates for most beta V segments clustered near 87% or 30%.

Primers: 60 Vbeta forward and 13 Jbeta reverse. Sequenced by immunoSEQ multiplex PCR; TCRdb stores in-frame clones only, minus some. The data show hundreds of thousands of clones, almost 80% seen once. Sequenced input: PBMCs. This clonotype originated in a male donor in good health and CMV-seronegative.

DNA of the CDR3: TGTGCCAGCAGACGGGACAGGGAAGAGTACTTC. Translating gives CASRRDREEYF. The rearrangement uses TRBV7-2 and TRBJ2-7; TRBD1 aligns across 9 bases. The CDR3 is 11 residues long. Unmatched junction bases numbered 5, after V lost 6 bases and J lost 11 bases. Germline CDR1 reads SGHTA; CDR2 reads FQGNSA. Filled out from reference TRBV7-2 and TRBJ2-7, the complete variable domain reads GAGVSQSPSNKVTEKGKDVELRCDPISGHTALYWYRQSLGQGLEFLIYFQGNSAPDKSGLPSDRFSAERTGGSVSTLTIQRTQQEDSAVYLCASRRDREEYFGPGTRLTVT.